This record concerns one T cell receptor (beta chain) sequence. Its target is unknown. The data are from a study of cytomegalovirus exposure and HLA in healthy donors. CDR1 is ENHRY and CDR2 is SYGVKD in the germline V gene. Trimming cost V 3 bases and J 3 bases; bases outside gene matches: 2. The CDR3 runs 14 residues. Method: immunoSEQ multiplex PCR; TCRdb's copy keeps in-frame clones and lacks some. The sample consists of roughly 63,000 clones, roughly 90% of them appearing once. Study observations and caveats: Most TCR sequences were seen very rarely across donors, but some public TCRs occurred in many. Cytomegalovirus-associated TCR beta chains were listed, numbering around 150.

The TCR was taken from a woman under 30 in good health and CMV-seronegative. The J gene is TRBJ2-7, the V gene TRBV10-3; 10 bases line up with TRBD2. The specimen sequenced was PBMCs. This CDR3 is CAISDLAGDYEQYF. The CDR3 DNA follows: TGTGCCATCAGTGACCTAGCGGGAGACTACGAGCAGTACTTC.